This T cell receptor (beta chain) was sequenced for a study of shared clonotypes between healthy human individuals. From CD4+ cells came CD45RA+ naive and CD45RA-negative memory subsets. Only in-frame clones appear in the TCRdb table, and some are missing; sequencing was by immunoSEQ multiplex PCR. In the table there are 2 million to 3 million clones, approximately 92% of which are singletons. Details on this clone: Its antigen is still unknown.

CDR1 is MNHEY, CDR2 SVGAGI, per germline. The length of the CDR3 is 15 residues. V lost 7 bases and J 2 bases, leaving 12 bases between the germline ends. Study-level results: Among donors, the sharing of clonotypes was expected to be influenced by sequencing depth.

The V call is TRBV6-5, the J call TRBJ1-6; D remains unclear. The source is a man aged 18 to 30 in good health. The sequenced sample was naive CD4+ T cells sorted from blood. Subset here: CD45RA+ positively selected. The CDR3, as DNA: TGTGCCAGCAACCGTGGGCAGGCCTATAATTCACCCCTCCACTTT. This codes for CASNRGQAYNSPLHF.